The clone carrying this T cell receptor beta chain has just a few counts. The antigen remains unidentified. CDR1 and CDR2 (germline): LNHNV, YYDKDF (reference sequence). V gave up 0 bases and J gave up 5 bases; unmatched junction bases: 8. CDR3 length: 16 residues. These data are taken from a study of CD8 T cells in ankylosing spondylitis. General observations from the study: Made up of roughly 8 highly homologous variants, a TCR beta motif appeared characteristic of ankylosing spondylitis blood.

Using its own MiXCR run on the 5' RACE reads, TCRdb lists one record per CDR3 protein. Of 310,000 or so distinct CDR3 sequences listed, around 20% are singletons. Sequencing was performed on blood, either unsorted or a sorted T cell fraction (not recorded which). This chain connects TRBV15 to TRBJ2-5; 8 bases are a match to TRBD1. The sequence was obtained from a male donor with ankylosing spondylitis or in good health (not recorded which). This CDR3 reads CATSRDVGQGRETQYF. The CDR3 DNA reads TGTGCCACCAGCAGAGACGTCGGACAGGGAAGGGAGACCCAGTACTTC.